This T cell receptor (beta chain) appears in the sequencing data of a study of T cells in Graves' hyperthyroidism and ophthalmopathy. Study-wide findings and caveats: The majority of expanded thyroid clonotypes above 0.001 also appeared in blood.

Patients between 18 and 65 years old had hyperthyroidism, newly diagnosed and lasting under 2 months. This clonotype was seen ten or more times. Its antigen is still unknown. RNA transcripts gave rise to amplified TCR beta CDR3 regions. The HTBI primer set was used in a first-round RT-PCR of the TCR CDR3. Using its own MiXCR run on the multiplex PCR reads, TCRdb lists one record per CDR3 protein. The table records roughly 700,000 distinct CDR3 sequences, 12% to 15% of them present only once. Per the germline V gene, CDR1 is MNHEY and CDR2 is SVGEGT. This CDR3 comprises 17 residues. With V trimmed by 6 bases and J by 3 bases, 13 bases remained unmatched.

Sequencing used blood. The chain uses TRBV6-2 or TRBV6-3 and TRBJ2-2, with 7 bases lining up with TRBD1. This receptor was obtained from a young woman with Graves' hyperthyroidism. CDR3 region: CASRPISGTAYTGELFF. The CDR3 DNA reads TGTGCCAGCAGGCCCATCTCCGGGACAGCTTACACCGGGGAGCTGTTTTTT.